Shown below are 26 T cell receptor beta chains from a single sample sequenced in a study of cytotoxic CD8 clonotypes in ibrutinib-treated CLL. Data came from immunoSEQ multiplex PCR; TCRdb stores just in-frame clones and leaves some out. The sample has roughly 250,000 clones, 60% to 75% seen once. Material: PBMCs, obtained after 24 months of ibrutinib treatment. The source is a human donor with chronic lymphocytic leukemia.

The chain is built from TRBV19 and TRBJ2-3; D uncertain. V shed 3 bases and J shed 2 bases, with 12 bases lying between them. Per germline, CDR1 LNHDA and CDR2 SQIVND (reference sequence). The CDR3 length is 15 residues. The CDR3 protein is CASSIGRIDTDTQYF. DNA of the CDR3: TGTGCCAGTAGTATCGGGCGGATCGACACAGATACGCAGTATTTT.

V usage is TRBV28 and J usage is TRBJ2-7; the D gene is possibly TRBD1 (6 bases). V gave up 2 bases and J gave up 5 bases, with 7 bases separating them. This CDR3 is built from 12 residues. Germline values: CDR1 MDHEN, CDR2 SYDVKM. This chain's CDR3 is CASSLQGNEQYF. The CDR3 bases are TGTGCCAGCAGTTTACAGGGGAACGAGCAGTACTTC.

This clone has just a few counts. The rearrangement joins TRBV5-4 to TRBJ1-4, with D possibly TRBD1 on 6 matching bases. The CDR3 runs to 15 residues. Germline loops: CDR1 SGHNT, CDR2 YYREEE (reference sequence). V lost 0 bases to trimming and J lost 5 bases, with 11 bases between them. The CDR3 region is CASSLDAGENEKLFF. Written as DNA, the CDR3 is TGTGCCAGCAGCTTGGATGCAGGGGAAAATGAAAAACTGTTTTTT.

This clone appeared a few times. The CDR3 sequence is CASSVGQVGSYGYTF. The CDR3 region has the DNA TGTGCCAGCAGCGTAGGACAGGTGGGGAGCTATGGCTACACCTTC. V gene TRBV9 combines with J gene TRBJ1-2; a possible D gene is TRBD1 (6 bases). This CDR3 has 15 residues. CDR1 is SGDLS, CDR2 YYNGEE, per germline. Trimming took off 0 bases at V and 4 bases at J, with 13 bases between the two ends. The full variable domain, rest sourced from reference TRBV9 and TRBJ1-2, is DSGVTQTPKHLITATGQRVTLRCSPRSGDLSVYWYQQSLDQGLQFLIQYYNGEERAKGNILERFSAQQFPDLHSELNLSSLELGDSALYFCASSVGQVGSYGYTFGSGTRLTVV.

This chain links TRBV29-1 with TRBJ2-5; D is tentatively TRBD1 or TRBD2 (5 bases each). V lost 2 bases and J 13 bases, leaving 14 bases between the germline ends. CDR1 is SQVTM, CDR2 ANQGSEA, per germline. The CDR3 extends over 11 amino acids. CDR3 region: CSVERDGPLYF. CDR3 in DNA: TGCAGCGTTGAAAGGGACGGCCCCCTGTACTTC.

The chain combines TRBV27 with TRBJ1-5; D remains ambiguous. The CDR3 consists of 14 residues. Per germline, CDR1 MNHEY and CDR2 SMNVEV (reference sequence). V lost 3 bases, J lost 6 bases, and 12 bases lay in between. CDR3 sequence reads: CASSLWEGAQPQHF. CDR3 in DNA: TGTGCCAGCAGTTTGTGGGAGGGCGCTCAGCCCCAGCATTTT.

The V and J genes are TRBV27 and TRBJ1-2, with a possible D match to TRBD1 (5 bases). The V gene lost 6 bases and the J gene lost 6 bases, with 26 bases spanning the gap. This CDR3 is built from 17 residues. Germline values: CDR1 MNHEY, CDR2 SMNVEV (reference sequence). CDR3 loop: CASSHRPPGGESHGYTF. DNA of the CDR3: TGTGCCAGCAGCCACCGCCCTCCCGGGGGGGAGTCCCATGGCTACACCTTC.

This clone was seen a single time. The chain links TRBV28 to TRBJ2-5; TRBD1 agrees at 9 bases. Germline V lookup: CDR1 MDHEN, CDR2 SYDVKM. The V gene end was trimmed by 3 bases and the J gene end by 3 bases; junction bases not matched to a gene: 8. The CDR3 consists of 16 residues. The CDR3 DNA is TGTGCCAGCAGTTTCCCCCCGGACAGGGGCGAAGAGACCCAGTACTTC. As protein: CASSFPPDRGEETQYF.

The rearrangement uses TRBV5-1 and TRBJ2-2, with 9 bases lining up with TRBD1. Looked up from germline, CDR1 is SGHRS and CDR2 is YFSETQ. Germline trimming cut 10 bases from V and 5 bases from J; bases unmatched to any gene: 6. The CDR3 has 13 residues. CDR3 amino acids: CACSGQGTGELFF. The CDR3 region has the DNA TGCGCCTGCTCGGGACAGGGAACCGGGGAGCTGTTTTTT.

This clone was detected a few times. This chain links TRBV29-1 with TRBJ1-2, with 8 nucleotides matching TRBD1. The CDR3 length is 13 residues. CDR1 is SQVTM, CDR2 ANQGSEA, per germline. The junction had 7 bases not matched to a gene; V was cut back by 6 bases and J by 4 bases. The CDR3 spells CSVPTGVRYGYTF. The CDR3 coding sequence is TGCAGCGTCCCGACAGGGGTTCGCTATGGCTACACCTTC.

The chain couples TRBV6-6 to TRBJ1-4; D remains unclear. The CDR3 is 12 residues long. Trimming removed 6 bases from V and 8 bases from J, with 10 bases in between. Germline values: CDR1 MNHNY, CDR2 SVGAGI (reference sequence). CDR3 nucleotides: TGTGCCAGCAGACACCTGGGGGAAAAACTGTTTTTT. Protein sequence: CASRHLGEKLFF.

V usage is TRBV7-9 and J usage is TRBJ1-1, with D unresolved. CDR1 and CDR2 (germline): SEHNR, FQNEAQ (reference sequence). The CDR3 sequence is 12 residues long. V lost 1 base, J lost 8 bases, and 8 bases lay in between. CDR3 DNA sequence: TGTGCCAGCAGCTTAGTAGTGGGAGAAGCTTTCTTT. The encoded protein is CASSLVVGEAFF.

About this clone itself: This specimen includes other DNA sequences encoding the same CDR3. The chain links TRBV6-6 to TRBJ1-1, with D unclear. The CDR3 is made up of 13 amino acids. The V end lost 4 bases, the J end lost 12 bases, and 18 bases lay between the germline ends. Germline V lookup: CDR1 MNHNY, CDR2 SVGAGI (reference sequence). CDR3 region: CASSSEEDTVPFF. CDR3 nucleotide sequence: TGTGCCAGCAGTTCCGAAGAGGATACTGTACCTTTCTTT.

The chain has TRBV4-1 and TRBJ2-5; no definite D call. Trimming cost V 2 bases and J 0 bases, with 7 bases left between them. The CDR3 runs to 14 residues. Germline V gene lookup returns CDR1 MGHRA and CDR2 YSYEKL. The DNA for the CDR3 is TGCGCCAGCAGCCAATTTAGCCACCAAGAGACCCAGTACTTC. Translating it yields CASSQFSHQETQYF.

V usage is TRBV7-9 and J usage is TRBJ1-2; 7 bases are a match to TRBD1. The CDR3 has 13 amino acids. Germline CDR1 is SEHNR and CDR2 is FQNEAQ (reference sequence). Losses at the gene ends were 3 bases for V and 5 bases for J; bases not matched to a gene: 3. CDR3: CASSLGTDYGYTF. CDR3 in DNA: TGTGCCAGCAGCTTGGGGACAGATTATGGCTACACCTTC.

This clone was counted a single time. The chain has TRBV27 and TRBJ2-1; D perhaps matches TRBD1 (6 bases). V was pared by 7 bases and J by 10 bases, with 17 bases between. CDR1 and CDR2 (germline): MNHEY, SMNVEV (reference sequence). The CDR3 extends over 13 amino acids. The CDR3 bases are TGTGCCAGCAAAACAGGGTTGGTAGGCGAGCAGTTCTTC. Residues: CASKTGLVGEQFF.

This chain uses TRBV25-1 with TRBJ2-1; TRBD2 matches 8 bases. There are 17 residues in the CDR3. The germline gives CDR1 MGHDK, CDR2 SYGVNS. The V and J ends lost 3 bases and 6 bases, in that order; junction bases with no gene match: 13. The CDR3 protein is CASSDFKGSGRGNEQFF. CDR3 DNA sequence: TGTGCCAGCAGTGATTTTAAGGGGAGCGGGAGAGGCAATGAGCAGTTCTTC.

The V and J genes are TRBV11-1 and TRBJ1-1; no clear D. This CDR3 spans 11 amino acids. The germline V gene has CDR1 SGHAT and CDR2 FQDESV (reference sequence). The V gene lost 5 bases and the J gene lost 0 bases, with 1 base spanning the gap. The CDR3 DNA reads TGTGCCAGCAGCATGAACACTGAAGCTTTCTTT. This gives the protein CASSMNTEAFF.

This chain's CDR3 is CASSVGSSGRSGTDTQYF. The DNA for the CDR3 is TGTGCCAGCAGCGTAGGCTCCTCCGGGAGATCGGGCACAGATACGCAGTATTTT. The chain has TRBV9 and TRBJ2-3, with D perhaps matching TRBD2 (6 bases). Trimming cost V 0 bases and J 1 base, with 18 bases left between them. CDR1 and CDR2 from the germline V gene are SGDLS and YYNGEE. The CDR3 runs to 18 residues. The full variable domain, rest sourced from reference TRBV9 and TRBJ2-3, is DSGVTQTPKHLITATGQRVTLRCSPRSGDLSVYWYQQSLDQGLQFLIQYYNGEERAKGNILERFSAQQFPDLHSELNLSSLELGDSALYFCASSVGSSGRSGTDTQYFGPGTRLTVL.

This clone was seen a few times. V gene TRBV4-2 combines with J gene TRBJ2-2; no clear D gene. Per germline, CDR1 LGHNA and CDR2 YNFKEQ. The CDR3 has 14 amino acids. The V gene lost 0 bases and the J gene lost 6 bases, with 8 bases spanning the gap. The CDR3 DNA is TGTGCCAGCAGCCAAGAAGTAGGAGCCGGGGAGCTGTTTTTT. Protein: CASSQEVGAGELFF.

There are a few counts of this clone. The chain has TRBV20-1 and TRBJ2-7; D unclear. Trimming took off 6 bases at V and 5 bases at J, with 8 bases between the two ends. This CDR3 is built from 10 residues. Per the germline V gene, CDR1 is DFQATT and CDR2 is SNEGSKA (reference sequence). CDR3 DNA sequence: TGCAGTGCAGGCGCCGACGAGCAGTACTTC. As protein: CSAGADEQYF.

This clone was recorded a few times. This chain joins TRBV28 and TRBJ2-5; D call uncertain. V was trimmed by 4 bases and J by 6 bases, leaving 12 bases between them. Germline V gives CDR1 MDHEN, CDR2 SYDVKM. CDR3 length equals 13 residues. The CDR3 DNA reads TGTGCCAGCAGTTCCCCACGGGCGAAGACCCAGTACTTC. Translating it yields CASSSPRAKTQYF.

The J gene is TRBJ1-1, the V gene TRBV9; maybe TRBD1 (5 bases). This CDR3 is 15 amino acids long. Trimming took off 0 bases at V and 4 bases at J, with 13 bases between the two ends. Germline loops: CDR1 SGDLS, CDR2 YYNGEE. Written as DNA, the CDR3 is TGTGCCAGCAGCGTAGTACTGCCCGGGGGCACTGAAGCTTTCTTT. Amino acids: CASSVVLPGGTEAFF.

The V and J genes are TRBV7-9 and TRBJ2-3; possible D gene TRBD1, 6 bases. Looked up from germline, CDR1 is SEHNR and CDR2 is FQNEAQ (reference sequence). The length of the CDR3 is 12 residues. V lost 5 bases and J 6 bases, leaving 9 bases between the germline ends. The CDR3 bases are TGTGCCAGCAGCAATCAGGGGGATACGCAGTATTTT. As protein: CASSNQGDTQYF.

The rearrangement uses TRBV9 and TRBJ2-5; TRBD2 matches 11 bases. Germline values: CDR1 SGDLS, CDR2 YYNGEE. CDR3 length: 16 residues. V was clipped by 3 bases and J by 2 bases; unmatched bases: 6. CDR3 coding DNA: TGTGCCAGCAGCGGACGGACTAGCGGGCTGCAAGAGACCCAGTACTTC. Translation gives CASSGRTSGLQETQYF. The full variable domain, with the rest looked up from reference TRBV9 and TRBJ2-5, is DSGVTQTPKHLITATGQRVTLRCSPRSGDLSVYWYQQSLDQGLQFLIQYYNGEERAKGNILERFSAQQFPDLHSELNLSSLELGDSALYFCASSGRTSGLQETQYFGPGTRLLVL.

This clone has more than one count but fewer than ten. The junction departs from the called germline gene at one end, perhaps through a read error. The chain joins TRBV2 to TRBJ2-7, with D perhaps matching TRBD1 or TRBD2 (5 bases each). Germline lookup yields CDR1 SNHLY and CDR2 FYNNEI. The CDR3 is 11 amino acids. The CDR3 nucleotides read TGTGCCAGCAGCCGGGACGCAGCACCGGGCTTC. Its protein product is CASSRDAAPGF. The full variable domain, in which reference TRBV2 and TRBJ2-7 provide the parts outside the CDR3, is EPEVTQTPSHQVTQMGQEVILRCVPISNHLYFYWYRQILGQKVEFLVSFYNNEISEKSEIFDDQFSVERPDGSNFTLKIRSTKLEDSAMYFCASSRDAAPGFGPGTRLTVT.